This is a list of T cell receptor beta chains from one sample in a study of cytomegalovirus exposure and HLA in healthy donors. TCRdb keeps only in-frame clones here, not all; method: immunoSEQ multiplex PCR. Of under 200,000 clones in the sample, approximately 84% are singletons; the top ten hold about 3.8%. Sequencing was done on a sample of PBMCs. The receptor source for this set is a middle-aged man in good health and CMV-seronegative. CDR3s include the opening cysteine and the closing phenylalanine or tryptophan. The order of the fields is J gene, V gene, clone size, CDR3 length, D gene, CDR3 protein, CDR3 DNA. D genes are given only for firm matches. Size is omitted from some rows. Given values are once, few, many or a class for expanded clones.

TRBJ2-1 | TRBV19 | . | 15 | TRBD1 | CASSPDRAPYNEQFF | TGTGCCAGTAGTCCAGACAGGGCCCCATACAATGAGCAGTTCTTC
TRBJ1-1 | TRBV6-5 | once | 12 | TRBD1 | CAGGQGAAEAFF | TGTGCCGGGGGACAGGGGGCGGCTGAAGCTTTCTTT
TRBJ1-2 | TRBV6-5 | . | 12 | . | CASGGVKNGYTF | TGTGCCAGCGGAGGGGTAAAGAATGGCTACACCTTC
TRBJ1-3 | TRBV4-2 | . | 15 | . | CASRPDRQTGNTIYF | TGTGCCAGCAGACCCGATCGACAGACTGGAAACACCATATATTTT
TRBJ2-1 | TRBV7-9 | few | 14 | TRBD2 | CASSGRAGLNEQFF | TGTGCCAGCAGCGGGCGAGCGGGGTTGAATGAGCAGTTCTTC
TRBJ1-1 | TRBV5-1 | . | 15 | TRBD1 | CASSWGQGRHTEAFF | TGCGCCAGCAGCTGGGGACAGGGGAGACACACTGAAGCTTTCTTT
TRBJ2-1 | TRBV19 | . | 16 | TRBD2 | CASSPASGGPYNEQFF | TGTGCCAGTAGTCCGGCTAGCGGGGGCCCGTACAATGAGCAGTTCTTC
TRBJ1-2 | TRBV6-5 | . | 14 | TRBD1 | CASSPMDRAYGYTF | TGTGCCAGCAGTCCAATGGACAGGGCTTATGGCTACACCTTC
TRBJ2-2 | TRBV7-3 | once | 14 | . | CASSLDRNTGELFF | TGTGCCAGCAGCCTCGACAGGAACACCGGGGAGCTGTTTTTT
TRBJ2-7 | TRBV4-1 | . | 13 | . | CASSGLETYEQYF | TGCGCCAGCAGCGGTTTAGAAACCTACGAGCAGTACTTC
TRBJ2-3 | TRBV4-3 | . | 16 | TRBD2 | CASSQGTSGSTDTQYF | TGCGCCAGCAGCCAAGGGACTAGCGGGTCCACAGATACGCAGTATTTT
TRBJ1-6 | TRBV5-3 | . | 15 | TRBD1 | CARSLRTGPGFTLHF | TGTGCCAGAAGCTTAAGGACAGGCCCAGGTTTTACCCTCCACTTT
TRBJ2-3 | TRBV7-8 | . | 15 | TRBD1 | CASTIQGSGTDTQYF | TGTGCCAGCACCATACAGGGGTCTGGCACAGATACGCAGTATTTT
TRBJ1-5 | TRBV7-2 | once | 15 | . | CASSLEGSRSQPQHF | TGTGCCAGCAGCTTAGAAGGCAGTAGGAGTCAGCCCCAGCATTTT
TRBJ2-7 | TRBV7-9 | . | 11 | TRBD1 | CAAGQAYEQYF | TGTGCCGCGGGACAGGCTTACGAGCAGTACTTC
TRBJ2-2 | TRBV11-3 | . | 17 | TRBD1 | CASSSPPGTGYPGELFF | TGTGCCAGCAGCTCCCCTCCCGGGACAGGGTATCCCGGGGAGCTGTTTTTT
TRBJ2-1 | TRBV7-9 | once | 15 | . | CASTGGGGSYNEQFF | TGTGCCAGCACTGGGGGAGGGGGTTCCTACAATGAGCAGTTCTTC
TRBJ1-3 | TRBV9 | . | 11 | . | CASSGANTIYF | TGTGCCAGCAGTGGGGCAAACACCATATATTTT
TRBJ1-2 | TRBV27 | . | 10 | . | CASGDRGYTF | TGTGCCAGCGGAGATAGAGGCTACACCTTC
TRBJ2-5 | TRBV2 | . | 14 | . | CASTVGGAWVIQYF | TGTGCCAGCACTGTCGGTGGGGCTTGGGTGATCCAGTACTTC
TRBJ1-6 | TRBV13 | once | 15 | . | CASSERGPPRSPLHF | TGTGCCAGCAGCGAAAGGGGCCCCCCACGTTCACCCCTCCACTTT
TRBJ2-3 | TRBV7-6 | . | 14 | TRBD1 | CASSSGQGRDTQYF | TGTGCCAGCAGCTCAGGACAGGGTCGAGATACGCAGTATTTT
TRBJ2-1 | TRBV25-1 | . | 12 | . | CASRTGRFEQFF | TGTGCCAGCAGGACAGGTCGCTTCGAGCAGTTCTTC
TRBJ2-5 | TRBV11-2 | . | 14 | . | CASSLAGSAETQYF | TGTGCCAGCAGCTTGGCAGGGTCTGCAGAGACCCAGTACTTC
TRBJ2-7 | TRBV7-2 | . | 14 | TRBD2 | CASSLAPSGGKQYF | TGTGCCAGCAGCTTAGCTCCTAGCGGAGGAAAGCAGTACTTC
TRBJ2-3 | TRBV27 | . | 13 | . | CASSLYESDTQYF | TGTGCCAGCAGTTTATACGAGTCAGATACGCAGTATTTT
TRBJ2-1 | TRBV2 | . | 15 | TRBD1 | CASSGLPDRVYEQFF | TGTGCCAGCAGTGGCCTCCCTGACAGGGTCTATGAGCAGTTCTTC
TRBJ2-2 | TRBV6-4 | . | 16 | . | CASSARTSANTGELFF | TGTGCCAGCAGTGCTCGGACAAGCGCGAACACCGGGGAGCTGTTTTTT
TRBJ2-5 | TRBV18 | . | 13 | TRBD1 | CASVTGSAETQYF | TGTGCCAGCGTGACAGGGTCGGCAGAGACCCAGTACTTC
TRBJ2-6 | TRBV4-2 | . | 18 | . | CASSQGSDTSSGANVLTF | TGTGCCAGCAGCCAAGGAAGTGATACCAGCTCTGGGGCCAACGTCCTGACTTTC
TRBJ1-1 | TRBV6-5 | . | 14 | TRBD1 | CASRRAGGSGEAFF | TGTGCCAGCAGGCGAGCAGGGGGCTCAGGTGAAGCTTTCTTT
TRBJ1-5 | TRBV5-6 | . | 13 | . | CASSFGARQPQHF | TGTGCCAGCAGCTTTGGGGCGAGACAGCCCCAGCATTTT
TRBJ1-6 | TRBV9 | . | 15 | . | CASSVGGQSNSPLHF | TGTGCCAGCAGCGTAGGTGGACAGAGTAATTCACCCCTCCACTTT
TRBJ1-3 | TRBV2 | . | 12 | . | CASRTGRNTIYF | TGTGCCAGCCGTACAGGGAGAAACACCATATATTTT
TRBJ2-3 | TRBV7-2 | . | 16 | TRBD2 | CASSLNSGGAEDTQYF | TGTGCCAGCAGCTTAAACAGCGGGGGGGCGGAGGATACGCAGTATTTT
TRBJ1-6 | TRBV6-5 | . | 14 | . | CASMRSSYNSPLHF | TGTGCCAGCATGAGGAGCTCCTATAATTCACCCCTCCACTTT
TRBJ2-7 | TRBV11-2 | . | 14 | TRBD1 | CASSFGTGTYEQYF | TGTGCCAGCAGCTTCGGGACAGGGACCTACGAGCAGTACTTC
TRBJ2-1 | TRBV7-6 | . | 13 | . | CASSSRERASKFF | TGTGCCAGCAGTTCCCGGGAGCGCGCTAGCAAATTCTTC
TRBJ1-4 | TRBV5-4 | few | 13 | . | CASSGGGTEKLFF | TGTGCCAGCAGTGGAGGAGGGACGGAAAAACTGTTTTTT
TRBJ1-3 | TRBV18 | . | 15 | TRBD1 | CASSPPDRAGNTIYF | TGTGCCAGCTCACCACCCGACAGGGCTGGAAACACCATATATTTT
TRBJ1-2 | TRBV4-1 | . | 15 | TRBD1 | CASSQPWDRGFGYTF | TGCGCCAGCAGCCAACCGTGGGACAGGGGATTTGGCTACACCTTC
TRBJ2-7 | TRBV2 | . | 14 | TRBD2 | CASRVAGTSYEQYF | TGTGCCAGCAGGGTAGCGGGGACATCCTACGAGCAGTACTTC
TRBJ2-4 | TRBV5-1 | . | 13 | . | CASSSAQTGIQYF | TGCGCCAGCAGCTCGGCCCAAACAGGCATTCAGTACTTC
TRBJ1-2 | TRBV5-8 | . | 15 | TRBD1 | CASHFLRQGAGGYTF | TGTGCCAGCCACTTCCTCCGACAGGGGGCTGGAGGCTACACCTTC
TRBJ2-5 | TRBV7-9 | . | 15 | . | CSSSLDILYQETQYF | TGTTCCAGCAGCCTAGACATCTTGTACCAAGAGACCCAGTACTTC
TRBJ2-2 | TRBV11-3 | . | 15 | TRBD1 | CASSSIGQVPGELFF | TGTGCCAGCAGCTCAATCGGACAGGTCCCCGGGGAGCTGTTTTTT